This T cell receptor beta chain was recovered during a study of glioma-infiltrating T cells after dendritic cell vaccination. Study details: The vaccine used monocyte-derived dendritic cells pulsed overnight with autologous tumor lysate. Findings of the study overall: Only a small number of patients had complete blood and tumor samples.

Note on this clone: Its specificity is unknown.

Profiled with immunoSEQ multiplex PCR; TCRdb holds only in-frame clones, not every one. The data contain around 97,000 clones, 81% of them seen just once; the ten biggest clones take up approximately 12%. This CDR3 is 13 amino acids long. The V end lost 4 bases, the J end lost 1 base, and 7 bases lay between the germline ends. The V gene's germline CDR1 is SGHRS and CDR2 YFSETQ. This TCR was sampled from a human donor with glioblastoma. The material sequenced was blood, taken before dendritic cell vaccination. V gene TRBV5-1 combines with J gene TRBJ2-3; TRBD1 might be the D (5 bases). DNA of the CDR3: TGCGCCAGCAGCGACAGTGGCACAGATACGCAGTATTTT. Residues: CASSDSGTDTQYF.